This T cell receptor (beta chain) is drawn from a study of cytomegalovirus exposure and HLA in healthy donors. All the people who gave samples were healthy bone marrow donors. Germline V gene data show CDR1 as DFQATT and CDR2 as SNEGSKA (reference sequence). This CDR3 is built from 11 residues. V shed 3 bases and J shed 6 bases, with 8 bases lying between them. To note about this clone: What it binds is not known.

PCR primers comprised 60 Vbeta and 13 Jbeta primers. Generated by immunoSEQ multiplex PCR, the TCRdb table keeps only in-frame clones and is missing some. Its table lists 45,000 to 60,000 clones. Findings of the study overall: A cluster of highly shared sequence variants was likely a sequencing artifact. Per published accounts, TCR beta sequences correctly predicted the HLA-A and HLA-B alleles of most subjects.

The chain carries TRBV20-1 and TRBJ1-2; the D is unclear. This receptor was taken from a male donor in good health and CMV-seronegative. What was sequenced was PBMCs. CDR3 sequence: CSASTVDGYTF. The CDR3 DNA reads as TGCAGTGCTAGTACGGTAGATGGCTACACCTTC.